This record concerns one T cell receptor beta chain sequence. Vbeta (60) and Jbeta (13) primers were used in the PCR. The table came from immunoSEQ multiplex PCR; TCRdb's copy has only in-frame clones and leaves some out. Among 130,000 to 150,000 clones listed, approximately 77% were seen once. Germline-derived CDR1 and CDR2 are SGHRS and YFSETQ. Between the trimmed V and J ends, which lost 1 base and 4 bases, there was a span of 11 bases. This CDR3 spans 15 amino acids. These data originate in a study of cytomegalovirus exposure and HLA in healthy donors. This chain links TRBV5-1 with TRBJ2-2, with D uncertain. This sequence was found in a woman between 50 and 59 years old in good health and CMV-seronegative. Sequences were obtained from PBMCs. CDR3 region: CASSLTSSGTGELFF. The CDR3 DNA follows: TGCGCCAGCAGCTTGACCTCCTCGGGCACCGGGGAGCTGTTTTTT.